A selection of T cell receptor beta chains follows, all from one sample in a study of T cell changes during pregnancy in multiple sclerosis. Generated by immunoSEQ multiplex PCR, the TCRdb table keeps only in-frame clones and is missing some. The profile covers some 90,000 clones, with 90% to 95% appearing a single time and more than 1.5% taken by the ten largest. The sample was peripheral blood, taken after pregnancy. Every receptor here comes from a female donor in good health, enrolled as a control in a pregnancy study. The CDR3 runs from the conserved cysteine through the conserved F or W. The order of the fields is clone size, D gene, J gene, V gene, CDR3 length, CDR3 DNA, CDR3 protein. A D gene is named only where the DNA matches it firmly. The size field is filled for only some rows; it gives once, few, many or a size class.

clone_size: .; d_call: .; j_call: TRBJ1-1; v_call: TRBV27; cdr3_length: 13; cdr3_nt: TGTGCCAGCAGTACGACAGTTTACACTGAAGCTTTCTTT; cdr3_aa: CASSTTVYTEAFF
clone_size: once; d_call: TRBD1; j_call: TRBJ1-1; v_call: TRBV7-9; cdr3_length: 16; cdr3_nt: TGTGCCAGCAGCCCCCCTGGACAGGGGGCGAAAGCTGAAGCTTTCTTT; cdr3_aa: CASSPPGQGAKAEAFF
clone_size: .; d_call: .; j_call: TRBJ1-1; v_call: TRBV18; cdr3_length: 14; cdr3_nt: TGTGCCAGCTCACCACCGTCTGTCGACACTGAAGCTTTCTTT; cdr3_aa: CASSPPSVDTEAFF
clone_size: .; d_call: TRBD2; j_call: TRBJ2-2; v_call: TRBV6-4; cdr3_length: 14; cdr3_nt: TGTGCCAGCAGTCTAGCGGGGGGCACCGGGGAGCTGTTTTTT; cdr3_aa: CASSLAGGTGELFF
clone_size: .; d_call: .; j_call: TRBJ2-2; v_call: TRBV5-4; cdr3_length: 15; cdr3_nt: TGTGCCAGCAGCCCAATAGGACAGAACACCGGGGAGCTGTTTTTT; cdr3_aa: CASSPIGQNTGELFF
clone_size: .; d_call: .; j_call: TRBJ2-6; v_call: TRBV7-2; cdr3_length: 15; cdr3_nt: TGTGCCAGCAGACAGGCTATCTCTGGGGCCAACGTCCTGACTTTC; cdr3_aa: CASRQAISGANVLTF
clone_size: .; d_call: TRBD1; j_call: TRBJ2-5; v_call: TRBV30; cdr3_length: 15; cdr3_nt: TGTGCCTGGGGGCCCCCTGGACAGGTCGGAGAGACCCAGTACTTC; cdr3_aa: CAWGPPGQVGETQYF
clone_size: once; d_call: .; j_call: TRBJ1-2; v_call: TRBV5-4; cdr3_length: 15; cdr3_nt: TGTGCCAGCAGCTTGGCACAGGCGGGGAACTATGGCTACACCTTC; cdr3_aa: CASSLAQAGNYGYTF
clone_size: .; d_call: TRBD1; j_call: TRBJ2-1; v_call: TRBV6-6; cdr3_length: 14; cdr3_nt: TGTGCCAGCCGGGGACAGGGGGACCTAAGTGAGCAGTTCTTC; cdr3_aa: CASRGQGDLSEQFF
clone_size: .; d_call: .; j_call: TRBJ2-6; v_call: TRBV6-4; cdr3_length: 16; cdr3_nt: TGTGCCAGCAGTCCTGTTGCTACTCGCGGGGCCAACGTCCTGACTTTC; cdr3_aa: CASSPVATRGANVLTF
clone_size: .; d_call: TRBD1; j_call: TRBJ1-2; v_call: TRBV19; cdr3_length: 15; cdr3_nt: TGTGCCAGTAGTCTCAGACAGGGAACTACGTATGGCTACACCTTC; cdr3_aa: CASSLRQGTTYGYTF
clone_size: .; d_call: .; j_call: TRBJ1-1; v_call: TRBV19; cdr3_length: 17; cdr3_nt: TGTGCCAGTAGTACCGGGACGCCCGCGGGGTGGAACACTGAAGCTTTCTTT; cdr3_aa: CASSTGTPAGWNTEAFF
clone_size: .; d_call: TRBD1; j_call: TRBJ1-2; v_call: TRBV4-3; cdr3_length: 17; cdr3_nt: TGCGCCAGCAGCCAAGGGCCAGGGGGGACGGGGAAGACGGGCTACACCTTC; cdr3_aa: CASSQGPGGTGKTGYTF
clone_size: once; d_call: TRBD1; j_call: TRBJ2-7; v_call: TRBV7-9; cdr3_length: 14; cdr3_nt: TGTGCCAGCAGCTCGACAGGGGGCAGGCTCGAGCAGTACTTC; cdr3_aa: CASSSTGGRLEQYF
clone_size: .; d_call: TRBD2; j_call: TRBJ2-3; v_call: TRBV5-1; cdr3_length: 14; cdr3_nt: TGCGCCAGTTCTAGCGGGGCTAGCACAGATACGCAGTATTTT; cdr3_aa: CASSSGASTDTQYF
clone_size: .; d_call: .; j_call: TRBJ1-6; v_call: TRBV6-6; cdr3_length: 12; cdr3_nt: TGTGCCAGCAGCCGCGTGAGTTCACCCCTCCACTTT; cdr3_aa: CASSRVSSPLHF
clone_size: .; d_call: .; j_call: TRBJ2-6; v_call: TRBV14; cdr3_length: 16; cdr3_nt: TGTGCCAGCAGCCAGTCGAGGCATTCTGGGGCCAACGTCCTGACTTTC; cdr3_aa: CASSQSRHSGANVLTF
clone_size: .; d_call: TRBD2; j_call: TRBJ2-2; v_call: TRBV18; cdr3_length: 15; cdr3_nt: TGTGCCAGCACAGCGGGGGGGACGAGCACCGGGGAGCTGTTTTTT; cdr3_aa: CASTAGGTSTGELFF
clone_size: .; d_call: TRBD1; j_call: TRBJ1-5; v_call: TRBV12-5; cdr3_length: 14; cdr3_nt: TGTGCTAGTGGTTCGGGACAGGGTAAACAGCCCCAGCATTTT; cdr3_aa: CASGSGQGKQPQHF
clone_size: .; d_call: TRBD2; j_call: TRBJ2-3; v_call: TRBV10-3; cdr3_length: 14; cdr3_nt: TGTGCCATCAGAACCGCTAGCGGGGCAGATACGCAGTATTTT; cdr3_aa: CAIRTASGADTQYF
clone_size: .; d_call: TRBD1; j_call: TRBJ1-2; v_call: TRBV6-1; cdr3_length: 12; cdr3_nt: TGTGCCAGCAGCGGACAGGGCTATGGCTACACCTTC; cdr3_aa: CASSGQGYGYTF
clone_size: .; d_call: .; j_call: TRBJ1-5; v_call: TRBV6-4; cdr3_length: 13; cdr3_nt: TGTGCCAGCAGTCAGGGGTGGAATCAGCCCCAGCATTTT; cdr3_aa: CASSQGWNQPQHF
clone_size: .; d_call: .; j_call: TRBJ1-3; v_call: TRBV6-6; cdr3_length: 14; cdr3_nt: TGTGCCAGCAGTTACGCGGGGGCTGGAAACACCATATATTTT; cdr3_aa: CASSYAGAGNTIYF
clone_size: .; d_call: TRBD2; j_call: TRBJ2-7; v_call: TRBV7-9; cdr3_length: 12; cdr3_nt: TGTGCCATTCAGGGAGGGTTCTACGAGCAGTACTTC; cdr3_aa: CAIQGGFYEQYF
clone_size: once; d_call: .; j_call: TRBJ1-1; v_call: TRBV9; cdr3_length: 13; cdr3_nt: TGTGCCAGCAGCGTATCCCGACAGACTGAAGCTTTCTTT; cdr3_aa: CASSVSRQTEAFF
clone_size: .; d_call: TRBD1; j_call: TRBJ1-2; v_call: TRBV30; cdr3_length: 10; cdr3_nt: TGTGCTTCGACAGGGGCCTTCTTCACCTTC; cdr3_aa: CASTGAFFTF
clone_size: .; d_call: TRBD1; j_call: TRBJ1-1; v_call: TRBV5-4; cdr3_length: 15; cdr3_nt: TGTGCCAGCAGCTTCACAGGGGGCGTCAGAACTGAAGCTTTCTTT; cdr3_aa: CASSFTGGVRTEAFF
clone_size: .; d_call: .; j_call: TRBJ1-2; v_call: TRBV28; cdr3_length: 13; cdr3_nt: TGTGCCAGCAGCCTTGGACAGCTCTATGGCTACACCTTC; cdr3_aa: CASSLGQLYGYTF
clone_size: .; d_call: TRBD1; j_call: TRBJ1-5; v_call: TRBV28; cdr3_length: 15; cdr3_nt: TGTGCCAGCAGCCCCGGGACAGGGTTTTATCAGCCCCAGCATTTT; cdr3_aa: CASSPGTGFYQPQHF
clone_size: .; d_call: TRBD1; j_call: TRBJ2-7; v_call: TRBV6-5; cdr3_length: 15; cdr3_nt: TGTGCCAGCAGTTGGGCGGGACAGGGGAAAGGCGAGCAGTACTTC; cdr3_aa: CASSWAGQGKGEQYF
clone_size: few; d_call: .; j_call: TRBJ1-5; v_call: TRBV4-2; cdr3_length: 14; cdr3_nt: TGTGCCAGCAGCCAAGATGGAGACGGCCAGCCCCAGCATTTT; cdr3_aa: CASSQDGDGQPQHF
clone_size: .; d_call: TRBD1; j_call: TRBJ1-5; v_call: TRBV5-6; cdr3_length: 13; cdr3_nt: TGTGCCAGCAGCCACAGGGGTAATCAGCCCCAGCATTTT; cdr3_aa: CASSHRGNQPQHF
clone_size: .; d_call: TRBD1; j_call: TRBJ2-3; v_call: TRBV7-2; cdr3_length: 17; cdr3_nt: TGTGCCAGCAGCTTAGCGGGGACAGCCTATAGCACAGATACGCAGTATTTT; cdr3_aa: CASSLAGTAYSTDTQYF
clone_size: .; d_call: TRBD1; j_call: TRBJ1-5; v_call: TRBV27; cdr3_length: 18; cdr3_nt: TGTGCCAGCAAACCCAGGGGGCGCGACGATTATAGCAATCAGCCCCAGCATTTT; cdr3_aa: CASKPRGRDDYSNQPQHF
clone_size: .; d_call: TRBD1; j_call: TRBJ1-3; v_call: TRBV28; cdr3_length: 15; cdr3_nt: TGTGCCAGCAGACCTACCGGGACAGGGGGAAACACCATATATTTT; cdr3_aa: CASRPTGTGGNTIYF
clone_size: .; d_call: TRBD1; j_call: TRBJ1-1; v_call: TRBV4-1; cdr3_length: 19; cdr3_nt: TGCGCCAGCAGCCAAGATAAGAAGGCGACAGGGGGGAGGAGGATTGAAGCTTTCTTT; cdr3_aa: CASSQDKKATGGRRIEAFF
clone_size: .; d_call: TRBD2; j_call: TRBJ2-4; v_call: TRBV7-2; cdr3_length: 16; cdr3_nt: TGTGCCAGCAGCCGGGGGGCGGGGGGAAATAGTAACATTCAGTACTTC; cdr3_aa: CASSRGAGGNSNIQYF
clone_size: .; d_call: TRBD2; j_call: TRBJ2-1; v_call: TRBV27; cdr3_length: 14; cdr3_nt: TGTGCCAGCACGATAGCGGGGGCGGGCAATGAGCAGTTCTTC; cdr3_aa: CASTIAGAGNEQFF
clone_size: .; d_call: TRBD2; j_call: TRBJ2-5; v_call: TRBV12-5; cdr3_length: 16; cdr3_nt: TGTGCTAGTGGTTTAGGACTAGCGGGGGAAGGAGAGACCCAGTACTTC; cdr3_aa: CASGLGLAGEGETQYF
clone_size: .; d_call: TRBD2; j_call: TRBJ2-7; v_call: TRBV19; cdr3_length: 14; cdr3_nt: TGTGCCAGTAGCCGTAGCGGGGGGTTCTACGAGCAGTACTTC; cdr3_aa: CASSRSGGFYEQYF
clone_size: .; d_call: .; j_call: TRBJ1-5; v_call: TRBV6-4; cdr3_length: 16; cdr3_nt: TGTGCCAGCAGTGACGGCAGGCTCAATAGCAATCAGCCCCAGCATTTT; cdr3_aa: CASSDGRLNSNQPQHF
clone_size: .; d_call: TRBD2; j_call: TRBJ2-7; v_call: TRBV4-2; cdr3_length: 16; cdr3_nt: TGTGCCAGCAGCGAAGGAAGCCTAGCGGGTCCCTACGAGCAGTACTTC; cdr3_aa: CASSEGSLAGPYEQYF
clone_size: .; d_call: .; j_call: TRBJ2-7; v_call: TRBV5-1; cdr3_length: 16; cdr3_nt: TGCGCCAGCAGCTCCAATGGGGGGGCGAGCTCCTACGAGCAGTACTTC; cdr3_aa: CASSSNGGASSYEQYF
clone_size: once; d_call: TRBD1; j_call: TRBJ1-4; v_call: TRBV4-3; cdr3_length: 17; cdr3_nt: TGCGCCAGCAGCCAAGATCCGGGACAGGACTTTAATGAAAAACTGTTTTTT; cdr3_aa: CASSQDPGQDFNEKLFF
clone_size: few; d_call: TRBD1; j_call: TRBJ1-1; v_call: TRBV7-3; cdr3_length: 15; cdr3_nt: TGTGCCAGCAGCTCGACAGGGCTCTGGAACACTGAAGCTTTCTTT; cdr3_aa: CASSSTGLWNTEAFF
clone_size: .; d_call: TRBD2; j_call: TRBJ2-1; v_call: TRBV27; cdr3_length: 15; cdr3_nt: TGTGCCAGCAGTTTAAGCGGGGGCTCCTACAATGAGCAGTTCTTC; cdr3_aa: CASSLSGGSYNEQFF
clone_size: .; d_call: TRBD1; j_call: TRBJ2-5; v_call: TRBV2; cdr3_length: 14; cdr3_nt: TGTGCCAGCAGCATCGGGACAGCCCAAGAGACCCAGTACTTC; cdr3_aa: CASSIGTAQETQYF
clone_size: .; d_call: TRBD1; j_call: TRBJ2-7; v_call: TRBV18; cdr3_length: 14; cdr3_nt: TGTGCCAGCTCGTCAGCGGGACAGGGCTACGAGCAGTACTTC; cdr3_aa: CASSSAGQGYEQYF
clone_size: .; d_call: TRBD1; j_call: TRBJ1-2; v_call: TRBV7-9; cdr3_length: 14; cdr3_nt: TGTGCCAGCAGCTTTCCGGGACAGATCTATGGCTACACCTTC; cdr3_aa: CASSFPGQIYGYTF
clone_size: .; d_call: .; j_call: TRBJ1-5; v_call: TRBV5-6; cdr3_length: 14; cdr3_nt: TGTGCCAGCAGCTTGGCGCGGGGGATAGGGCCCCAGCATTTT; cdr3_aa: CASSLARGIGPQHF
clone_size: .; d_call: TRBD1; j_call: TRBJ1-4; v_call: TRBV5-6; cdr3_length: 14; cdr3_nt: TGTGCCAGCAGCTTGACAGGGGAGAGTGAAAAACTGTTTTTT; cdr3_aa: CASSLTGESEKLFF
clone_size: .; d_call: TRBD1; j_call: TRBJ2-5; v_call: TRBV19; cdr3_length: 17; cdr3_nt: TGTGCCAGTAGTACCCATCCCCGACAGGGAAGGGGAGAGACCCAGTACTTC; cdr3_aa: CASSTHPRQGRGETQYF
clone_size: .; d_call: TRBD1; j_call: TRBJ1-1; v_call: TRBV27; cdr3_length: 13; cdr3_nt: TGTGCCAGCAGTTTATTAGGGGGCGCGGAAGCTTTCTTT; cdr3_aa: CASSLLGGAEAFF
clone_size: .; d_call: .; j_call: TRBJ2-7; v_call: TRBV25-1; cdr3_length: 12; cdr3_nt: TGTGCCAGCAGTGAATACAACTTAGAGCAGTACTTC; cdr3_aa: CASSEYNLEQYF
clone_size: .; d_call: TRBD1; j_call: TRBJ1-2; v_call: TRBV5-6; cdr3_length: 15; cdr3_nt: TGTGCCAGCAGCTCGAGGACAGGGGGGGCTTATGGCTACACCTTC; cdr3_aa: CASSSRTGGAYGYTF